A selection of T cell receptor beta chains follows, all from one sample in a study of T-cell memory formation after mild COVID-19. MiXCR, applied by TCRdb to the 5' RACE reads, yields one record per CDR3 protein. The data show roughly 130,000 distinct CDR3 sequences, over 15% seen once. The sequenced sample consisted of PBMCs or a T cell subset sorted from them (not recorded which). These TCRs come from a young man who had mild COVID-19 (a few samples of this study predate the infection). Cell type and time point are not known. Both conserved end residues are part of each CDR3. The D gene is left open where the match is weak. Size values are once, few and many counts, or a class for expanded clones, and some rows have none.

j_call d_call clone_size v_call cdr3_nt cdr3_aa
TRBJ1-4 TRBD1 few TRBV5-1 TGCGCCAGCAGCTTGGATACAGGGGGAGGAGAAAAACTGTTTTTT CASSLDTGGGEKLFF
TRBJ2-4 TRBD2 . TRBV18 TGTGCCAGCTCACCACGGCTAGCGGGAGCAAACATTCAGTACTTC CASSPRLAGANIQYF
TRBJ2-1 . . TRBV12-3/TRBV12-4 TGTGCCAGCAGCTCCCCAGGGGTATACAATGAGCAGTTCTTC CASSSPGVYNEQFF
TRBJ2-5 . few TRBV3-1 TGTGCCAGCAGCCAAGTCTCGGGGGTTGAGACCCAGTACTTC CASSQVSGVETQYF
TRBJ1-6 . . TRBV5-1 TGCGCCAGCAGCTTGGGGTCCCCGGGACTACTATCACCCCTCCACTTT CASSLGSPGLLSPLHF
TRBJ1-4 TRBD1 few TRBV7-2 TGTGCCAGCAGCTTTGGGGAACAGGGGGCAACTAATGAAAAACTGTTTTTT CASSFGEQGATNEKLFF
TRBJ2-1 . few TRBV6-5 TGTGCCAGCAGTCGGGAGACAGGGACTTACAATGAGCAGTTCTTC CASSRETGTYNEQFF
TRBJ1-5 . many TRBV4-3 TGCGCCAGCAGCCCATCGGAGAATCAGCCCCAGCATTTT CASSPSENQPQHF
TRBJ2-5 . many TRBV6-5 TGTGCCAGCAGTCTCTCGGGTCAAGAGACCCAGTACTTC CASSLSGQETQYF
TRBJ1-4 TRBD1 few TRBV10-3 TGTGCCACCGGACAGGGCGGTGAAAAACTGTTTTTT CATGQGGEKLFF
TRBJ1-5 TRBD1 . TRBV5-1 TGCGCCAGCAGCTTGACAGGGGATCAGCCCCAGCATTTT CASSLTGDQPQHF
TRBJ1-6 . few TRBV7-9 TGTGCCAGCAGCTTAGGGGGCGCGGATAATTCACCCCTCCACTTT CASSLGGADNSPLHF
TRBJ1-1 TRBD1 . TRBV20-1 TGCAGTGCTCCGGACAGGGCATTGGTAGCTTTCTTT CSAPDRALVAFF
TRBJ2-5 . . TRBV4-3 TGCGCCAGCAGCCAAGATCCAGTGGGGGCCCAGTACTTC CASSQDPVGAQYF
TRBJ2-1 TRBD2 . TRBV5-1 TGCGCCAGCTGGGGCATCGGTAGCGGGGTGGGCTATGAGCAGTTCTTC CASWGIGSGVGYEQFF
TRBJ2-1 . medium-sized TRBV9 TGTGCCAGCAGCGTGGAAGGACGGGATGAGCAGTTCTTC CASSVEGRDEQFF
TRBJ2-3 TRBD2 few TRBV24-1 TGTGCCACCAGTCCCACACTAGCGGGGACCACAGATACGCAGTATTTT CATSPTLAGTTDTQYF
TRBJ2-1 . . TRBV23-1 TGCGCCAGCAGTAGTGGAGAGCAGTTCTTC CASSSGEQFF
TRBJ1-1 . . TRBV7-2 TGTGCCAGCAGAACAAGGAACACTGAAGCTTTCTTT CASRTRNTEAFF
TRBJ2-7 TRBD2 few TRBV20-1 TGCAGTGCTAGACCTAGCGGGGGGGCAAGGGAGCAGTACTTC CSARPSGGAREQYF
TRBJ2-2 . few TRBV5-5 TGTGCCAGCACCATACGGGGGCCCGGGGAGCTGTTTTTT CASTIRGPGELFF
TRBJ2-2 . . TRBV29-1 TGCAGCGCCTCGAGGGGCCCCCAGACCGGGGAGCTGTTTTTT CSASRGPQTGELFF
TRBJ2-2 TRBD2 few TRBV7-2 TGTGCCAGCAGCTTGAGGGCGGGGGAGCGCGGGGAGCTGTTTTTT CASSLRAGERGELFF
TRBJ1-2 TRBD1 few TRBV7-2 TGTGCCAGCAGCTTAGTTACAGGGGAGAACTATGGCTACACCTTC CASSLVTGENYGYTF
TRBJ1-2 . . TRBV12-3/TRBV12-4 TGTGCCAGCAAACTCACGAGGGATCGGGCCTATGGCTACACCTTC CASKLTRDRAYGYTF
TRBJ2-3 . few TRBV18 TGTGCCAGCTCAGAGAGGATGATAGCGGCTGGCACAGATACGCAGTATTTT CASSERMIAAGTDTQYF
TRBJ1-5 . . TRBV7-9 TGTGCCAGCAGCCTCGAAAATCAGCCCCAGCATTTT CASSLENQPQHF